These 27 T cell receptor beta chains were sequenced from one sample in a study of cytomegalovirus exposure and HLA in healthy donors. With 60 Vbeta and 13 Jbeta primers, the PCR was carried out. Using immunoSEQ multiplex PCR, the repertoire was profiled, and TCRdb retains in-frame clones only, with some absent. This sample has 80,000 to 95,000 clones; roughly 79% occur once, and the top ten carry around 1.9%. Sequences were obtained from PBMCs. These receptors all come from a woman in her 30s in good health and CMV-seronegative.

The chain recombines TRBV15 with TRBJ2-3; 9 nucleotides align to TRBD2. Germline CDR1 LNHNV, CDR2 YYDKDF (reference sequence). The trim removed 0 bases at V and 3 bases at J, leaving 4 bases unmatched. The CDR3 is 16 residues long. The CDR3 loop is CATSRDPAGGTDTQYF. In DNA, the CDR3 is TGTGCCACCAGCAGAGATCCGGCGGGAGGGACAGATACGCAGTATTTT.

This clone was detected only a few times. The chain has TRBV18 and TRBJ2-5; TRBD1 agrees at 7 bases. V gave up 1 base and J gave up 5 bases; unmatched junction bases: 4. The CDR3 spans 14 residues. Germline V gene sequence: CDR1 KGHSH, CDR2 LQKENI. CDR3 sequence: CASSPLGQAETQYF. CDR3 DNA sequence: TGTGCCAGCTCACCACTAGGACAGGCGGAGACCCAGTACTTC.

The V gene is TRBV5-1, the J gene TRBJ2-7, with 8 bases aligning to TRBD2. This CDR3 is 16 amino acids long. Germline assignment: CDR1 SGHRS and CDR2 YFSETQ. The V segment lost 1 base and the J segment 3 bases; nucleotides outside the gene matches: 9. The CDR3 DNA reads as TGCGCCAGCAGCTTGTCTCGGGGGGGGTCTAGCTACGAGCAGTACTTC. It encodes CASSLSRGGSSYEQYF.

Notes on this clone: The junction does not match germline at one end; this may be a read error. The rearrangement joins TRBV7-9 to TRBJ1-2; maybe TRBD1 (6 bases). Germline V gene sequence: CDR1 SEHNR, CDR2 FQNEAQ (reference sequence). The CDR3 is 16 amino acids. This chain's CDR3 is CSSSLGRTVANYGYTF. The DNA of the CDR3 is TGTTCCAGCAGCTTAGGGCGGACAGTCGCTAACTATGGCTACACCTTC.

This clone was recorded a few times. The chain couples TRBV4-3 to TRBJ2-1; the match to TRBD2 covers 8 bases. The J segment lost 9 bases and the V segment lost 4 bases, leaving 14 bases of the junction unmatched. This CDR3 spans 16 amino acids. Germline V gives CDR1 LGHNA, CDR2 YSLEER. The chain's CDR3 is CASSPGGGLAGGEQFF. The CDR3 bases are TGCGCCAGCAGCCCCGGCGGGGGGCTAGCGGGTGGTGAGCAGTTCTTC.

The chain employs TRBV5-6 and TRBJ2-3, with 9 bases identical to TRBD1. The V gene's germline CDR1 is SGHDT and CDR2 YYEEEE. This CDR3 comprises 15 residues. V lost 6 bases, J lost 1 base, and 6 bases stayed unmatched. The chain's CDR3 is CASTLTGGGTDTQYF. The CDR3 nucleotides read TGTGCCAGCACCCTGACAGGGGGAGGCACAGATACGCAGTATTTT. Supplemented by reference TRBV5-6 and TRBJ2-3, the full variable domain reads DAGVTQSPTHLIKTRGQQVTLRCSPKSGHDTVSWYQQALGQGPQFIFQYYEEEERQRGNFPDRFSGHQFPNYSSELNVNALLLGDSALYLCASTLTGGGTDTQYFGPGTRLTVL.

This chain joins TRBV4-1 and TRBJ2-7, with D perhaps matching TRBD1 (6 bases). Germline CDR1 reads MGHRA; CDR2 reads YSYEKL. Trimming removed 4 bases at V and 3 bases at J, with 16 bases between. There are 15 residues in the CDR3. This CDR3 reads CASSPQGSGGYEQYF. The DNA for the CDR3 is TGCGCCAGCAGCCCACAGGGAAGTGGAGGCTACGAGCAGTACTTC.

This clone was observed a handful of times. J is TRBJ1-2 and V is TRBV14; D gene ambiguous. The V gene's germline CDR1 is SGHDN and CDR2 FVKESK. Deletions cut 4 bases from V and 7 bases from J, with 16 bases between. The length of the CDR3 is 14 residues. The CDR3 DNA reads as TGTGCCAGCAGCCCCACGGCCCGCCCGGGTGGCTACACCTTC. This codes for CASSPTARPGGYTF.

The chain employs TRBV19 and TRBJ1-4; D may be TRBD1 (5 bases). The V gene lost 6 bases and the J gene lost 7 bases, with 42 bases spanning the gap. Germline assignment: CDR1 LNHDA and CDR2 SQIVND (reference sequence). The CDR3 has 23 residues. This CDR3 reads CASRKGREVLSCPYLNWSEKLFF. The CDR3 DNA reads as TGTGCCAGTAGAAAAGGCAGGGAAGTTTTATCGTGCCCTTACCTGAACTGGAGTGAAAAACTGTTTTTT.

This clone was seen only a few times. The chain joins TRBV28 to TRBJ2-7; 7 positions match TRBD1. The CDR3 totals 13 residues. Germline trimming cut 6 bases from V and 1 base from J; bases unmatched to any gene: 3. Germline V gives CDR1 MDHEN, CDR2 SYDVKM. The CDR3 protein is CASSLRGSYEQYF. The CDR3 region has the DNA TGTGCCAGCAGCCTCAGGGGGTCCTACGAGCAGTACTTC.

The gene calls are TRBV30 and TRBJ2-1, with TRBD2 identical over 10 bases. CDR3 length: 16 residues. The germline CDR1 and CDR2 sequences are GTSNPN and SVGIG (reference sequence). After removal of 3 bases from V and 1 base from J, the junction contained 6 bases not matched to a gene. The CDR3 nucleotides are TGTGCCTGGAGACTAGCGGGATCTAATTCCTACAATGAGCAGTTCTTC. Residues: CAWRLAGSNSYNEQFF.

In DNA form, the CDR3 reads TGTGCCAGCAGTTCCGACGGACTAGCGGGAGATGGGGATGAGCAGTTCTTC. Amino acid sequence: CASSSDGLAGDGDEQFF. J is TRBJ2-1 and V is TRBV28; 13 positions agree with TRBD2. The V segment lost 4 bases and the J segment 8 bases; nucleotides outside the gene matches: 11. CDR1 is MDHEN and CDR2 is SYDVKM in the germline V gene. The CDR3 loop spans 17 amino acids.

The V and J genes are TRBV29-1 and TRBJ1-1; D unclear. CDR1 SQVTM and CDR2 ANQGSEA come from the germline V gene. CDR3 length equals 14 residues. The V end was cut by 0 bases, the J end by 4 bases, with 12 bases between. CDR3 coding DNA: TGCAGCGTTGAAGATCTACTAGGAGGCACTGAAGCTTTCTTT. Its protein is CSVEDLLGGTEAFF.

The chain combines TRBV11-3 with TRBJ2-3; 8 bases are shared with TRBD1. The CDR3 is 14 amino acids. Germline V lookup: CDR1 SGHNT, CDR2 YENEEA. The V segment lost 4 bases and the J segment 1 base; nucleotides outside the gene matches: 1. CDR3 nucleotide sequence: TGTGCCAGCAGCTCGACAGGGGGCACAGATACGCAGTATTTT. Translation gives CASSSTGGTDTQYF.

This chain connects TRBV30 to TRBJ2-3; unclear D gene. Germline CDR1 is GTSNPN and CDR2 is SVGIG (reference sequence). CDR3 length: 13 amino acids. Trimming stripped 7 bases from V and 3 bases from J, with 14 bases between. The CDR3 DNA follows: TGTGCCTCCCCCGCACAGCAAACAGATACGCAGTATTTT. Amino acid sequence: CASPAQQTDTQYF.

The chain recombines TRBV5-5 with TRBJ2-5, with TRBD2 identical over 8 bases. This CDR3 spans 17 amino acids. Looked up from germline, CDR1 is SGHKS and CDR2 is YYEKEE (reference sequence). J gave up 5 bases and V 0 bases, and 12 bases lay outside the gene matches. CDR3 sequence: CASSLGRGTGGPETQYF. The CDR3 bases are TGTGCCAGCAGCTTGGGGCGCGGGACGGGAGGGCCTGAGACCCAGTACTTC.

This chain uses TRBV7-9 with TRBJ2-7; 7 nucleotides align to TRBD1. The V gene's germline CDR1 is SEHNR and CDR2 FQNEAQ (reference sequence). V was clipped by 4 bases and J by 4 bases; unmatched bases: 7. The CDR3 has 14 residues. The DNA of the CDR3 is TGTGCCAGCAGCTCCACCCGGGACAGATACGAGCAGTACTTC. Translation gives CASSSTRDRYEQYF.

The chain's CDR3 is CASSISRLAGGSYEQYF. The CDR3 DNA reads TGTGCCAGTAGTATATCCCGACTAGCGGGAGGATCCTACGAGCAGTACTTC. The V gene is TRBV19, the J gene TRBJ2-7; TRBD2 agrees at 13 bases. Per the germline V gene, CDR1 is LNHDA and CDR2 is SQIVND (reference sequence). Losses at the gene ends were 2 bases for V and 1 base for J; bases not matched to a gene: 5. CDR3 length equals 17 residues.

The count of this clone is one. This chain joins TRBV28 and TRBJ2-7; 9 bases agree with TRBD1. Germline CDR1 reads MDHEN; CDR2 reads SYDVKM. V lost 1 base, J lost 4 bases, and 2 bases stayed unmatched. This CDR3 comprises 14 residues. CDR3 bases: TGTGCCAGCAGTTTATCACAGGGGGCGTACGAGCAGTACTTC. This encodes CASSLSQGAYEQYF.

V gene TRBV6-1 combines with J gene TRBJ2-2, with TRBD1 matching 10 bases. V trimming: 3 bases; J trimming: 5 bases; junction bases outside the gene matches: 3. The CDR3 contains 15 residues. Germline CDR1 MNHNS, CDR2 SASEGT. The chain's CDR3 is CASSDGTGVTGELFF. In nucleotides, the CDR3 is TGTGCCAGCAGTGATGGGACAGGGGTTACCGGGGAGCTGTTTTTT.

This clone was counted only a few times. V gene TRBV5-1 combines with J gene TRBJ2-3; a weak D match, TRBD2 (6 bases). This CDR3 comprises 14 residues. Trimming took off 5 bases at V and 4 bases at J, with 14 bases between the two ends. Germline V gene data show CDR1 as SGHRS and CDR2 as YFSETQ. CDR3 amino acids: CASRGGHPADTQYF. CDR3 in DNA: TGCGCCAGCAGGGGAGGTCATCCGGCAGATACGCAGTATTTT.

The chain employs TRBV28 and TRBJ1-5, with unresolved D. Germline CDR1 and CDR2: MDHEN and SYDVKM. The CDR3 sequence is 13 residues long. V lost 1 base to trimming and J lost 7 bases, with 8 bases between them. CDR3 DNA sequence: TGTGCCAGCAGTTTATTTTCCGTCCAGCCCCAGCATTTT. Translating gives CASSLFSVQPQHF. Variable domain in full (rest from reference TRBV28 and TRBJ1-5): DVKVTQSSRYLVKRTGEKVFLECVQDMDHENMFWYRQDPGLGLRLIYFSYDVKMKEKGDIPEGYSVSREKKERFSLILESASTNQTSMYLCASSLFSVQPQHFGDGTRLSIL.

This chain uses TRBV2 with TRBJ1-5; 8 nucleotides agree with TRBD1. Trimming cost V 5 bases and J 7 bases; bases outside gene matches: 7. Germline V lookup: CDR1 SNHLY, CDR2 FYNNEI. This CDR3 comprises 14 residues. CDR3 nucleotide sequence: TGTGCCAGCAGTTGGACAGGGCGGTGGCAGCCCCAGCATTTT. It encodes CASSWTGRWQPQHF.

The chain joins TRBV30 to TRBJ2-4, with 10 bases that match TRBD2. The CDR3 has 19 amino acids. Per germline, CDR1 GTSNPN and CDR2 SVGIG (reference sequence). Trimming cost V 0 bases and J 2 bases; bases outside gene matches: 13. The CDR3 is CAWSVGLAGADGPKNIQYF. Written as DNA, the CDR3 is TGTGCCTGGAGTGTAGGTCTAGCGGGAGCGGATGGGCCCAAAAACATTCAGTACTTC.

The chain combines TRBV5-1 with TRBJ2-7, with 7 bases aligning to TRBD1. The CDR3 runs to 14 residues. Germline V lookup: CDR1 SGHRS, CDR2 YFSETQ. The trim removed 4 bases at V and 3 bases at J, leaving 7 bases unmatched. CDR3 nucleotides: TGCGCCAGCAGCCCGGGACAGCTCAACTACGAGCAGTACTTC. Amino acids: CASSPGQLNYEQYF.

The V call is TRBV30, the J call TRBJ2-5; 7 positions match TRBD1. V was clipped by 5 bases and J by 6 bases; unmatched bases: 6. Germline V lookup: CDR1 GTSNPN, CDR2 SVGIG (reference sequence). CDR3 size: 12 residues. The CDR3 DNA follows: TGTGCCTGGGAGACAGGGCGGAAGACCCAGTACTTC. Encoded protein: CAWETGRKTQYF.

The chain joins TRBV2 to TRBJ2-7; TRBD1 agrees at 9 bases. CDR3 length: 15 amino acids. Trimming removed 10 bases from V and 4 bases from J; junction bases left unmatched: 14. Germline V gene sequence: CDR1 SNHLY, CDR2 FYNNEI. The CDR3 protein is CATKRGTGFMYEQYF. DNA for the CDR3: TGTGCCACCAAGCGCGGGACAGGGTTTATGTACGAGCAGTACTTC.